This section outlines one T cell receptor (beta chain) sequence together with its context. Antigen: not known. The data are from a study of shared clonotypes between healthy human individuals. Study-level points and caveats: With several donors compared, 5% to 5.5% of naive CD4 clonotypes were shared.

With 0 bases removed from V and 1 base from J, the gap between germline ends came to 10 bases. Germline V gives CDR1 SGHDN, CDR2 FVKESK. The CDR3 runs 15 residues. An even split of each subset's genomic DNA across several immunoSEQ plates was performed. The data were produced by immunoSEQ multiplex PCR, yet TCRdb's version contains in-frame clones alone and is incomplete. Of approximately 840,000 clones in the sample, about 96% are singletons; the top ten hold less than 0.25%. The naive CD8 subset, CD45RO-negative cells positively selected for CCR7, excluded terminally differentiated effector memory CD45RA+ cells. Free of recent acute infections or vaccinations, the donors were healthy HIV-negative adults.

Sequencing was performed on naive CD8+ T cells sorted from blood. The origin of this receptor is a man aged 30-40 years in good health. This chain connects TRBV14 to TRBJ2-7, with D possibly matching TRBD1 (5 bases). The CDR3 DNA sequence: TGTGCCAGCAGCCAAGAACAAGGGGCTTCCTACGAGCAGTACTTC. Its protein is CASSQEQGASYEQYF. Full variable domain (remainder filled in from reference TRBV14 and TRBJ2-7): EAGVTQFPSHSVIEKGQTVTLRCDPISGHDNLYWYRRVMGKEIKFLLHFVKESKQDESGMPNNRFLAERTGGTYSTLKVQPAELEDSGVYFCASSQEQGASYEQYFGPGTRLTVT.